This entry lists 9 T cell receptor beta chains sequenced from one sample in a study of beta chain features in type 1 diabetes. TCRB transcripts that were expressed got sequenced, as all of the isolated RNA had been reverse transcribed. TCRdb's copy holds only in-frame clones and misses some; the assay was immunoSEQ multiplex PCR. Of 250,000 to 350,000 clones in the sample, approximately 11% were seen once. Sequencing input: naive CD4+ T cells from blood. The origin of the receptors is a woman aged 25 to 39 in good health.

This clone was detected only a few times. V gene TRBV4-2 combines with J gene TRBJ2-5; maybe TRBD1 (5 bases). V was shortened by 4 bases and J by 2 bases, with 11 bases between the two germline ends. Germline V lookup: CDR1 LGHNA, CDR2 YNFKEQ. This CDR3 region has 14 residues. The CDR3 here is CASSRDRKQETQYF. In nucleotides, the CDR3 is TGTGCCAGCAGCCGAGACAGAAAACAAGAGACCCAGTACTTC.

Only a few counts were recorded for this clone. The rearrangement joins TRBV30 to TRBJ1-2; 8 bases fit TRBD1. The CDR3 consists of 15 residues. Germline loops: CDR1 GTSNPN, CDR2 SVGIG (reference sequence). After removal of 3 bases from V and 0 bases from J, the junction contained 6 bases not matched to a gene. The CDR3 protein is CAWRRQGAANYGYTF. The CDR3 nucleotides are TGTGCCTGGAGGAGGCAGGGGGCAGCTAACTATGGCTACACCTTC.

The chain recombines TRBV4-2 with TRBJ2-1, with TRBD1 as a possible D gene (5 bases). The CDR3 is 13 residues long. Germline CDR1 LGHNA, CDR2 YNFKEQ. V lost 5 bases to trimming and J lost 7 bases, with 12 bases between them. CDR3 DNA: TGTGCCAGCAGCAATGAAAGGGGTAATGAGCAGTTCTTC. This codes for CASSNERGNEQFF.

There are a few counts of this clone. The rearrangement links TRBV4-3 to TRBJ2-7; TRBD2 matches 8 bases. CDR1 is LGHNA, CDR2 YSLEER, per germline. V shed 1 base and J 4 bases; nucleotides not matched to a gene: 6. The CDR3 sequence is 15 residues long. CDR3 in DNA: TGCGCCAGCAGCCAAGGACGGGAGGGCCGGTACGAGCAGTACTTC. Its protein product is CASSQGREGRYEQYF.

This clone was found a few times. The V call is TRBV5-4, the J call TRBJ1-2; the D is unclear. This CDR3 region has 14 residues. Deletions cut 4 bases from V and 3 bases from J, with 13 bases between. Germline V gene sequence: CDR1 SGHNT, CDR2 YYREEE (reference sequence). CDR3 amino acids: CASSRGLGDYGYTF. The CDR3, as DNA: TGTGCCAGCAGCCGCGGATTAGGTGACTATGGCTACACCTTC.

This clone was counted between two and nine times. V usage is TRBV28 and J usage is TRBJ1-2; TRBD1 is a possible D gene (6 bases). This CDR3 spans 12 amino acids. V was clipped by 7 bases and J by 6 bases, with 12 bases between them. The germline gives CDR1 MDHEN, CDR2 SYDVKM. The CDR3: CASTPSGDGYTF. In nucleotides, the CDR3 is TGTGCCAGCACTCCTTCAGGGGATGGCTACACCTTC.

The chain uses TRBV11-3 and TRBJ2-1, with D maybe TRBD2 (5 bases). The CDR3 spans 14 residues. Per germline, CDR1 SGHNT and CDR2 YENEEA. The V end was cut by 1 base, the J end by 5 bases, with 9 bases between. The CDR3 loop reads CASSLGGANNEQFF. CDR3 sequence (DNA): TGTGCCAGCAGCTTAGGGGGAGCGAACAATGAGCAGTTCTTC.

The rearrangement joins TRBV4-2 to TRBJ2-3; TRBD2 matches 7 bases. CDR1 is LGHNA, CDR2 YNFKEQ, per germline. This CDR3 has 18 amino acids. V shed 0 bases and J 0 bases; nucleotides not matched to a gene: 9. CDR3 bases: TGTGCCAGCAGCCAAGATTTAAGGGGCGGGAGCAGCACAGATACGCAGTATTTT. This encodes CASSQDLRGGSSTDTQYF.

This clone was picked up a small number of times. The CDR3 DNA follows: TGTGCCAGCGGGACAGCGGACCTGTACTTC. Protein: CASGTADLYF. The chain has TRBV19 and TRBJ2-7; 7 bases fit TRBD1. There are 10 residues in the CDR3. Germline loops: CDR1 LNHDA, CDR2 SQIVND (reference sequence). With 9 bases clipped from V and 12 bases from J, the junction kept 8 bases outside the gene matches.